This T cell receptor (beta chain) was profiled in a study of T cells in Graves' hyperthyroidism and ophthalmopathy. CDR3 length: 14 residues. The V gene's germline CDR1 is MNHEY and CDR2 SMNVEV (reference sequence). The V end was cut by 3 bases, the J end by 8 bases, with 13 bases between. TCR beta CDR3 regions were amplified from RNA transcripts. HTBI primers were used for first-round RT-PCR of the TCR CDR3. TCRdb analysed the multiplex PCR reads with MiXCR anew, one entry per CDR3 protein. The sample contains roughly 420,000 distinct CDR3 sequences, 15% to 18% of which appear only once. The sequence came from a woman between 18 and 29 years old with Graves' hyperthyroidism. The sample taken for sequencing was blood. The V gene is TRBV27, the J gene TRBJ1-4, with D possibly being TRBD1 (6 bases). The CDR3 spells CASSFFGGAEKLFF. CDR3 nucleotides: TGTGCCAGCAGTTTCTTCGGGGGCGCGGAAAAACTGTTTTTT.